This T cell receptor beta chain was sequenced for a study of T cell repertoires in cytomegalovirus infection. TCRdb independently ran MiXCR on the reads; one entry per CDR3 protein. The table includes roughly 760,000 distinct CDR3 sequences, about a third detected once. Sequenced input: PBMCs. This sequence was found in a human donor in good health (CMV status not recorded). Some clones in this sample may be carry-over from other donors' samples.

The CDR3 coding sequence is TGTGCCAGCAGTTTCATTATTGGGGCCAACGTCCTGACTTTC. Translation: CASSFIIGANVLTF. V gene TRBV12-3 or TRBV12-4 combines with J gene TRBJ2-6, with D unclear. V lost 3 bases to trimming and J lost 3 bases, with 6 bases between them. This CDR3 contains 14 residues.